This passage covers 28 T cell receptor beta chains from one sample sequenced in a study of post-analysis software for immune sequencing data. Study-level findings and limits: Comparison of patients with controls showed 4 to 6 TRBV segments more frequent in patients, TRBV5-6, TRBV5-1 and TRBV20-1 among them.

cDNA libraries of TCR beta carried unique molecular identifiers. TCRdb reprocessed the PCR reads with MiXCR, giving one entry per CDR3 protein. The table includes about 820,000 distinct CDR3 sequences, roughly 58% detected once. These receptors have no known antigen. Input material: blood. The receptors originated from a girl between 10 and 17 years old with multiple sclerosis.

The V call is TRBV3-1, the J call TRBJ2-5, with 12 bases identical to TRBD2. The J segment lost 5 bases and the V segment lost 0 bases, leaving 4 bases of the junction unmatched. The length of the CDR3 is 16 residues. Per the germline V gene, CDR1 is LGHDT and CDR2 is YNNKEL (reference sequence). CDR3 in amino acids: CASSQERLAGVETQYF. The CDR3 DNA reads TGTGCCAGCAGCCAAGAAAGACTAGCGGGAGTGGAGACCCAGTACTTC.

Notes on this clonotype: The junction does not match germline at one end; this may be a read error. This chain's CDR3 is CASSLDGSSCEQYF. The DNA for the CDR3 is TGCGCCAGCAGCTTGGATGGGAGCTCCTGCGAGCAGTACTTC. This chain connects TRBV5-1 to TRBJ2-7; D is possibly TRBD2 (5 bases). Germline V CDR1 and CDR2: SGHRS, YFSETQ. This CDR3 contains 14 residues.

The genes are TRBV4-1 and TRBJ2-5; D is unclear. The CDR3 covers 17 residues. V shed 1 base and J shed 0 bases, with 15 bases lying between them. CDR1 and CDR2 from the germline V gene are MGHRA and YSYEKL. The CDR3 sequence is CASSQGTEITNQETQYF. For the CDR3, the DNA is TGCGCCAGCAGCCAAGGAACAGAGATTACAAACCAAGAGACCCAGTACTTC.

The chain carries TRBV4-1 and TRBJ2-1, with D maybe TRBD2 (6 bases). V gave up 4 bases and J gave up 6 bases, with 19 bases separating them. CDR1 and CDR2 from the germline V gene are MGHRA and YSYEKL. The CDR3 totals 16 residues. The CDR3 coding sequence is TGCGCCAGCAGCCCGACCGGGACTTGTCTTGTCAATGAGCAGTTCTTC. This encodes CASSPTGTCLVNEQFF.

The chain employs TRBV29-1 and TRBJ2-1; perhaps TRBD2 as D (6 bases). The CDR3 extends over 12 amino acids. In germline, CDR1 is SQVTM, CDR2 ANQGSEA. Trimming pared 3 bases from V and 14 bases from J, leaving 17 bases between. CDR3 sequence: CSVDVRDSTKFF. CDR3 in DNA: TGCAGCGTTGATGTTCGGGACTCAACCAAGTTCTTC.

This rearrangement joins TRBV10-3 to TRBJ2-1, with TRBD2 identical over 8 bases. Germline CDR1 is ENHRY and CDR2 is SYGVKD. Trimming cost V 1 base and J 12 bases; bases outside gene matches: 8. This CDR3 region has 14 residues. CDR3: CAISELVSGTSQFF. The CDR3 DNA sequence: TGTGCCATCAGTGAGTTGGTTAGCGGGACCTCGCAGTTCTTC.

V is TRBV27 and J is TRBJ2-2; no reliable D call. Germline V gene lookup returns CDR1 MNHEY and CDR2 SMNVEV (reference sequence). This CDR3 is built from 17 residues. The germline V and J ends were trimmed by 4 bases and 0 bases, with 15 bases remaining between them. The CDR3 here is CASSSHFERANTGELFF. CDR3 sequence (DNA): TGTGCCAGCAGTTCCCACTTTGAGCGCGCGAACACCGGGGAGCTGTTTTTT.

The chain uses TRBV3-1 and TRBJ2-5; 9 positions agree with TRBD2. This CDR3 spans 16 amino acids. V was pared by 1 base and J by 3 bases, with 6 bases of the junction left unmatched. CDR1 is LGHDT and CDR2 is YNNKEL in the germline V gene (reference sequence). CDR3 protein: CASSQVSGGPEETQYF. CDR3 DNA: TGTGCCAGCAGCCAAGTTAGCGGGGGCCCTGAAGAGACCCAGTACTTC.

This clonotype was recorded a few times. The CDR3 is CASSLLGPQGTEAFF. The CDR3 nucleotides read TGCGCCAGCAGCTTGCTGGGACCCCAGGGCACTGAAGCTTTCTTT. The chain uses TRBV5-1 and TRBJ1-1, with D possibly TRBD1 on 5 matching bases. The CDR3 has 15 amino acids. V shed 1 base and J shed 4 bases, with 14 bases lying between them. Germline values: CDR1 SGHRS, CDR2 YFSETQ.

This clonotype was recorded only once. This chain connects TRBV3-1 to TRBJ1-6; 11 nucleotides match TRBD1. Germline trimming cut 4 bases from V and 3 bases from J; bases unmatched to any gene: 2. CDR1 and CDR2 (germline): LGHDT, YNNKEL (reference sequence). The CDR3 loop spans 16 amino acids. The CDR3 is CASSPGTGGYNSPLHF. The CDR3 coding sequence is TGTGCCAGCAGCCCCGGGACAGGGGGCTATAATTCACCCCTCCACTTT.

The chain employs TRBV9 and TRBJ2-1; 7 bases match TRBD2. The junction had 15 bases not matched to a gene; V was cut back by 0 bases and J by 6 bases. There are 18 residues in the CDR3. In germline, CDR1 is SGDLS, CDR2 YYNGEE. CDR3 region: CASSVGPGGGAQGNEQFF. Written as DNA, the CDR3 is TGTGCCAGCAGCGTAGGACCGGGGGGAGGTGCCCAGGGCAATGAGCAGTTCTTC. The full variable domain, completed using reference TRBV9 and TRBJ2-1, is DSGVTQTPKHLITATGQRVTLRCSPRSGDLSVYWYQQSLDQGLQFLIQYYNGEERAKGNILERFSAQQFPDLHSELNLSSLELGDSALYFCASSVGPGGGAQGNEQFFGPGTRLTVL.

Concerning this clonotype: One junction end does not reproduce the germline sequence, and a read error may be involved. The chain links TRBV5-1 to TRBJ2-1, with 13 bases aligning to TRBD2. CDR3 length: 18 amino acids. Germline CDR1 is SGHRS and CDR2 is YFSETQ. The CDR3 loop is CASSLAGTSGTNTGELFF. As DNA, the CDR3 is TGCGCCAGCAGCTTGGCCGGGACTAGCGGGACGAACACCGGGGAGCTGTTCTTC.

The chain couples TRBV29-1 to TRBJ2-1; D perhaps matches TRBD2 (5 bases). V gave up 7 bases and J gave up 6 bases, with 16 bases separating them. The germline V gene encodes CDR1 SQVTM and CDR2 ANQGSEA. There are 13 residues in the CDR3. The DNA of the CDR3 is TGCAGCGGGGGAGAGGAGTGGGGCAATGAGCAGTTCTTC. Translating gives CSGGEEWGNEQFF.

This chain links TRBV7-9 with TRBJ2-1, with TRBD2 matching 14 bases. The V segment lost 1 base and the J segment 10 bases; nucleotides outside the gene matches: 3. This CDR3 comprises 15 residues. Germline V gives CDR1 SEHNR, CDR2 FQNEAQ (reference sequence). CDR3 protein: CASSLDGTSGSEQFF. CDR3 DNA: TGTGCCAGCAGCTTAGATGGGACTAGCGGGAGCGAGCAGTTCTTC.

The chain joins TRBV6-5 to TRBJ2-7; D not certain. Per the germline V gene, CDR1 is MNHEY and CDR2 is SVGAGI. Deletions cut 2 bases from V and 5 bases from J, with 4 bases between. The CDR3 runs to 11 residues. The CDR3 loop reads CASSYGHEQYF. As DNA, the CDR3 is TGTGCCAGCAGTTACGGGCACGAGCAGTACTTC.

The genes are TRBV20-1 and TRBJ2-3; D is possibly TRBD1 (6 bases). The CDR3 contains 16 residues. Germline CDR1 reads DFQATT; CDR2 reads SNEGSKA (reference sequence). V lost 5 bases, J lost 2 bases, and 20 bases lay in between. The CDR3 protein is CSADWTQDSITDTQYF. CDR3 bases: TGCAGTGCTGACTGGACTCAGGACAGCATCACAGATACGCAGTATTTT.

This sequence joins TRBV29-1 and TRBJ1-5, with 7 bases lining up with TRBD1. J lost 0 bases, V lost 8 bases, and 7 bases had no gene match. Germline V gene lookup returns CDR1 SQVTM and CDR2 ANQGSEA. The CDR3 sequence is 14 residues long. The CDR3 protein is CSTTQGLSNQPQHF. CDR3 coding DNA: TGCAGCACTACACAGGGGCTTAGCAATCAGCCCCAGCATTTT.

The chain uses TRBV29-1 and TRBJ1-1; TRBD1 is a possible D gene (5 bases). V was clipped by 1 base and J by 2 bases, with 8 bases between them. CDR1 and CDR2 from the germline V gene are SQVTM and ANQGSEA. This CDR3 is 13 amino acids long. CDR3 nucleotide sequence: TGCAGCGTTGAAGTCGGACAAAACACTGAAGCTTTCTTT. Translating it yields CSVEVGQNTEAFF.

There are many counts of this clonotype. The V gene is TRBV12-3 or TRBV12-4, the J gene TRBJ2-7, with D perhaps assigned TRBD1 or TRBD2 (6 bases each). V dropped 6 bases and J dropped 1 base, with 16 bases sitting between them. The CDR3 runs 15 residues. The CDR3 sequence is CASSPPRGASYEQYF. The CDR3 coding sequence is TGTGCCAGCAGCCCTCCGAGGGGGGCTTCCTACGAGCAGTACTTC.

This chain uses TRBV7-9 with TRBJ2-1; 10 bases are shared with TRBD2. CDR3 size: 16 residues. Per germline, CDR1 SEHNR and CDR2 FQNEAQ (reference sequence). Trimming took 7 bases from V and 9 from J; bases not matched to a gene: 15. CDR3 DNA: TGTGCCAGCATCGTAGGGACTAGCGCCTTAGAAGGTGAGCAGTTCTTC. The encoded protein is CASIVGTSALEGEQFF.

The table lists this clonotype with a few counts. The chain couples TRBV20-1 to TRBJ2-7; D unresolved. This CDR3 comprises 11 residues. Germline assignment: CDR1 DFQATT and CDR2 SNEGSKA (reference sequence). V lost 3 bases to trimming and J lost 3 bases, with 6 bases between them. CDR3 amino acids: CSARVVYEQYF. CDR3 DNA: TGCAGTGCTAGGGTGGTCTACGAGCAGTACTTC.

The rearrangement joins TRBV14 to TRBJ2-7; D uncertain. Germline-derived CDR1 and CDR2 are SGHDN and FVKESK. The length of the CDR3 is 14 residues. V lost 4 bases and J 0 bases, leaving 10 bases between the germline ends. CDR3 nucleotide sequence: TGTGCCAGCAGCCGGACGGCAGCCTCCTACGAGCAGTACTTC. It encodes CASSRTAASYEQYF. Together with reference TRBV14 and TRBJ2-7, the CDR3 gives the full variable domain: EAGVTQFPSHSVIEKGQTVTLRCDPISGHDNLYWYRRVMGKEIKFLLHFVKESKQDESGMPNNRFLAERTGGTYSTLKVQPAELEDSGVYFCASSRTAASYEQYFGPGTRLTVT.

The chain is built from TRBV5-1 and TRBJ2-1; D not resolved. Trimming took 4 bases from V and 0 from J, leaving 17 bases between them. The CDR3 has 17 amino acids. CDR1 is SGHRS, CDR2 YFSETQ, per germline. The CDR3 sequence: CASSPRGSWSSYNEQFF. CDR3 in DNA: TGCGCCAGCAGCCCCAGAGGCAGCTGGAGCTCCTACAATGAGCAGTTCTTC.

This chain links TRBV12-3 or TRBV12-4 with TRBJ1-5, with 7 nucleotides matching TRBD1. The CDR3 consists of 17 residues. J gave up 6 bases and V 4 bases, and 15 bases lay outside the gene matches. CDR3 nucleotide sequence: TGTGCCAGCAGTTATGGCCCCGAGGCAGGGGGAGGTCAGCCCCAGCATTTT. This encodes CASSYGPEAGGGQPQHF.

The chain recombines TRBV20-1 with TRBJ2-1, with TRBD2 as a possible D gene (5 bases). V lost 1 base and J lost 4, with 11 bases in between. CDR3 length equals 14 residues. From germline, CDR1 is DFQATT and CDR2 SNEGSKA (reference sequence). The CDR3 DNA sequence: TGCAGTGCTAGAGGCCGGGGATATTACAATGAGCAGTTCTTC. Protein: CSARGRGYYNEQFF.

V and J are TRBV7-2 and TRBJ2-4, with a weak D call TRBD1 (5 bases). Between the trimmed V and J ends, which lost 5 bases and 7 bases, there was a span of 15 bases. The germline V gene encodes CDR1 SGHTA and CDR2 FQGNSA. The CDR3 totals 14 residues. In nucleotides, the CDR3 is TGTGCCAGCAGCCCCAGACAGATACGGAACATTCAGTACTTC. It specifies CASSPRQIRNIQYF.

The chain employs TRBV7-9 and TRBJ2-7; tentatively, D is TRBD2 (5 bases). The V and J ends lost 7 bases and 7 bases respectively, with 14 bases between them. The CDR3 has 12 amino acids. Germline loops: CDR1 SEHNR, CDR2 FQNEAQ (reference sequence). DNA of the CDR3: TGTGCCAGCACCACTGAAACGGGAGAGCAGTACTTC. It translates to CASTTETGEQYF.

This clonotype was detected a few times. The chain joins TRBV29-1 to TRBJ2-7; TRBD2 aligns across 8 bases. Germline CDR1 SQVTM, CDR2 ANQGSEA. Trimming at V came to 4 bases and at J to 2 bases, leaving 4 bases not matched to a gene. This CDR3 has 13 amino acids. CDR3: CSVGGTRAYEQYF. CDR3 bases: TGCAGCGTTGGGGGGACTAGGGCCTACGAGCAGTACTTC.